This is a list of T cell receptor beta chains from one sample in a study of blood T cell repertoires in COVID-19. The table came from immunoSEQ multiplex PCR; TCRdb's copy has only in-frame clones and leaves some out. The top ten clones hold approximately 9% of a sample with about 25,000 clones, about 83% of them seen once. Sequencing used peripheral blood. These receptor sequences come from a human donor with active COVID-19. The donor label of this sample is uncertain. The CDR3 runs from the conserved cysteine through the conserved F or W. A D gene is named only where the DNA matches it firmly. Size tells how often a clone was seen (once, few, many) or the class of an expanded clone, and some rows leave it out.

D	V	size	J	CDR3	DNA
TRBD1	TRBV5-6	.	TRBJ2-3	CASSLSRTGGPDTQYF	TGTGCCAGCAGCTTAAGTCGGACAGGTGGACCAGATACGCAGTATTTT
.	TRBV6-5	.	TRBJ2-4	CASSFQGGSKNIQYF	TGTGCCAGCAGTTTTCAAGGGGGATCCAAAAACATTCAGTACTTC
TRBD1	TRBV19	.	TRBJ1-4	CASFRGEKEKLFF	TGTGCCAGTTTCAGGGGGGAGAAGGAAAAACTGTTTTTT
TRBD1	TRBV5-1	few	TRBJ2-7	CASRSDGTAYEQYF	TGCGCCAGCAGATCCGACGGGACAGCCTACGAGCAGTACTTC
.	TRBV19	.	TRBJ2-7	CASSIGDSSYEQYF	TGTGCCAGTAGTATAGGGGACTCCTCCTACGAGCAGTACTTC
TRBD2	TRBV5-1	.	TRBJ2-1	CASSLVVGRSGTGNEQFF	TGCGCCAGCAGCTTGGTTGTCGGGAGGAGCGGAACGGGCAATGAGCAGTTCTTC
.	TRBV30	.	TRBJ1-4	CAWMGLGSTNEKLFF	TGTGCCTGGATGGGGCTGGGGTCAACTAATGAAAAACTGTTTTTT
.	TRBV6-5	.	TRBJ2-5	CATRAGKETQYF	TGTGCCACCCGGGCAGGGAAGGAGACCCAGTACTTC
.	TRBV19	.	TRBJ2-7	CATRRASDSYEQYF	TGTGCCACCCGCCGGGCTAGCGACTCCTACGAGCAGTACTTC
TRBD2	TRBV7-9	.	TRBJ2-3	CASSPTSGNPDTQYF	TGTGCCAGCAGCCCGACTAGCGGGAATCCTGATACGCAGTATTTT
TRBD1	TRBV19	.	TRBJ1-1	CASSIGQGLTEAFF	TGTGCCAGTAGTATTGGACAGGGGTTAACTGAAGCTTTCTTT
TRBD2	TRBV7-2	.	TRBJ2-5	CASSFAGEETQYF	TGTGCCAGCAGCTTCGCGGGAGAGGAGACCCAGTACTTC
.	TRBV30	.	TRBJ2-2	CAWRDFNTGELFF	TGTGCCTGGCGGGACTTCAACACCGGGGAGCTGTTTTTT
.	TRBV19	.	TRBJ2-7	CASSTGTGLGGGQYF	TGTGCCAGTAGTACTGGGACAGGGCTCGGGGGGGGGCAGTACTTC
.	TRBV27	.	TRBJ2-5	CASSPSRGAVETQYF	TGTGCCAGCAGTCCCTCCAGGGGTGCGGTTGAGACCCAGTACTTC
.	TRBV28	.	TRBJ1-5	CASSVDQPQHF	TGTGCCAGCAGTGTAGATCAGCCCCAGCATTTT
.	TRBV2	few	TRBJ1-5	CASSGAGIVNQPQHF	TGTGCCAGCAGTGGTGCAGGGATTGTTAATCAGCCCCAGCATTTT
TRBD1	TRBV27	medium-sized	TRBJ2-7	CASSQRTGLHEQYF	TGTGCCAGCAGCCAAAGGACAGGTCTACACGAGCAGTACTTC
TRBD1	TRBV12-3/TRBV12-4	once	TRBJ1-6	CASRGQGDSPLHF	TGTGCCAGCAGGGGACAGGGGGATTCACCCCTCCACTTT
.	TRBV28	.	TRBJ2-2	CASRAGLDGELFF	TGTGCCAGCAGGGCGGGGTTGGACGGGGAGCTGTTTTTT
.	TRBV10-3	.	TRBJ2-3	CAISESRGRSTDTQYF	TGTGCCATCAGTGAGTCCAGGGGAAGGAGCACAGATACGCAGTATTTT
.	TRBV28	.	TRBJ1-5	CASSFLAGNQPQHF	.
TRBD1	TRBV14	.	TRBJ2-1	CASSQGQGINEQFF	TGTGCCAGCAGCCAAGGACAGGGGATAAATGAGCAGTTCTTC
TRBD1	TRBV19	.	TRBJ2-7	CASAGTGGAEQYF	TGTGCCAGTGCCGGGACAGGGGGCGCCGAGCAGTACTTC
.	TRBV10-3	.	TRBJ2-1	CAISESERVHNEQFF	TGTGCCATCAGTGAATCAGAGCGGGTTCACAATGAGCAGTTCTTC
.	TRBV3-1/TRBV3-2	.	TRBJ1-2	CASSQGSDASGYTF	TGTGCCAGCAGCCAAGGCAGCGATGCAAGTGGCTACACCTTC
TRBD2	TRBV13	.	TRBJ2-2	CASSSRNRDYSGELFF	TGTGCCAGCAGCTCCCGGAACCGGGACTACAGCGGGGAGCTGTTTTTT
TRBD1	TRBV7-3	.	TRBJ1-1	CASSWTGSTEAFF	TGTGCCAGCAGCTGGACAGGGAGCACTGAAGCTTTCTTT
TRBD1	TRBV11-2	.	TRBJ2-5	CASSFRGQGTQYF	TGTGCCAGCAGCTTCAGGGGGCAGGGGACCCAGTACTTC
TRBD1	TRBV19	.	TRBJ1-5	CASWDRGLYSNQPQHF	TGTGCCAGCTGGGACAGGGGGCTTTATAGCAATCAGCCCCAGCATTTT
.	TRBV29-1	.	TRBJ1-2	CSVGRGTDYGYTF	TGCAGCGTTGGTCGGGGGACGGATTATGGCTACACCTTC
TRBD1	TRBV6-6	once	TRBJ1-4	CASRSTGGAELFF	TGTGCCAGCAGAAGTACAGGGGGCGCGGAACTGTTTTTT
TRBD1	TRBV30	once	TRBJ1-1	CAWITGGPAMNTEAFF	TGTGCCTGGATCACAGGGGGACCGGCCATGAACACTGAAGCTTTCTTT
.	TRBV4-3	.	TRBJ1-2	CASSQDRGTYGYTF	TGCGCCAGCAGCCAAGATCGGGGGACCTATGGCTACACCTTC
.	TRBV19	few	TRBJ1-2	CASSIIGGSYGYTF	TGTGCCAGTAGTATAATAGGGGGTTCCTATGGCTACACCTTC
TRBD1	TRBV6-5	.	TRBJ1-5	CASRTGNQPQHF	TGTGCCAGTAGGACAGGGAATCAGCCCCAGCATTTT
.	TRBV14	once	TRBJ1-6	CASSQEGERSPLHF	TGTGCCAGCAGCCAAGAAGGAGAGAGGTCACCCCTCCACTTT
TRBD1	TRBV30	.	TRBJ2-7	CAWTNGQGYEQYF	TGTGCCTGGACCAACGGACAGGGCTACGAGCAGTACTTC
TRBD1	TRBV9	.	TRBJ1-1	CASSDAQGAGNTEAFF	TGTGCCAGCAGCGACGCCCAGGGGGCTGGGAACACTGAAGCTTTCTTT
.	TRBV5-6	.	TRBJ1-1	CASSSQGNTEAFF	TGTGCCAGCAGCTCCCAGGGGAACACTGAAGCTTTCTTT
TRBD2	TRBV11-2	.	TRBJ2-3	CASSLRASGITDTQYF	TGTGCCAGCAGCTTACGCGCTAGCGGAATCACAGATACGCAGTATTTT
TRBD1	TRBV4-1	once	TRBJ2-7	CASSQETGFYEQYF	TGCGCCAGCAGCCAAGAGACAGGGTTCTACGAGCAGTACTTC
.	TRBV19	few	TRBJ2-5	CASSTRRGGETQYF	TGTGCCAGTAGTACCCGGAGAGGGGGAGAGACCCAGTACTTC
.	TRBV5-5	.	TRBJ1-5	CASSWDLSSNQPQHF	TGTGCCAGCAGTTGGGACTTGAGTAGCAATCAGCCCCAGCATTTT
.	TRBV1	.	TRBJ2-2	CTSSRGQRENTGELFF	TGCACCAGCAGCCGTGGACAGAGGGAGAACACCGGGGAGCTGTTTTTT
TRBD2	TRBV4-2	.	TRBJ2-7	CASSQDRGGYYYEQYF	TGTGCCAGCAGCCAAGATCGGGGGGGCTACTACTACGAGCAGTACTTC
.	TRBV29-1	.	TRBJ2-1	CSAGSLLRYNEQFF	TGCAGCGCAGGCTCTTTGCTCAGGTACAATGAGCAGTTCTTC
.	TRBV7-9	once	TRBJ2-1	CASSLDRAPINEQFF	TGTGCCAGCAGCTTAGACAGGGCTCCTATCAATGAGCAGTTCTTC
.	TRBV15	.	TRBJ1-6	CATRPREGNSPLHF	TGTGCCACTAGGCCTCGCGAGGGCAATTCACCCCTCCACTTT
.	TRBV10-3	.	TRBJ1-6	CAISERGGSPLHF	TGTGCCATCAGTGAGAGGGGCGGTTCACCCCTCCACTTT
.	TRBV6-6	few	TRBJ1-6	CASSYSKDTFILPLHF	TGTGCCAGCAGTTACTCGAAGGACACCTTTATTCTACCCCTCCACTTT
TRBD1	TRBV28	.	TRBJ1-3	CASSPTGTASGNTIYF	TGTGCCAGCAGTCCTACCGGGACAGCCTCTGGAAACACCATATATTTT
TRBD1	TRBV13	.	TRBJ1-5	CASSRTGDQPQHF	TGTGCCAGCAGCAGGACAGGCGATCAGCCCCAGCATTTT